This record concerns one TCR beta chain sequence. No cognate antigen has been identified for it. Base qualities are not at hand, and no much larger clone is one base apart. The cysteine opens and the phenylalanine closes a CDR3 of 14 amino acids. Just the 42-base CDR3 DNA is kept, in frame starting at base 1. V is cut by 5 bases and J by 4 bases, and the space between the germline ends is 12 bases. Reading the germline V gene gives CDR1 ENHRY and CDR2 SYGVKD. The source of the sample is a study of T cells in narcolepsy (dated by TCRdb to between 2018 and 2020). Context from the whole study: The study enrolled patients with narcolepsy type 1 or type 2 (NT1, NT2) together with healthy control donors. Autoreactive T cells targeting hypocretin neuron self-antigens (hypocretin, TRIB2) were sought in narcolepsy patients, and TCR Vbeta sequencing was used to track clonotypes in blood and CSF.

Library preparation employed the immunoSEQ multiplex PCR assay. TCRdb limited this immuneACCESS table to in-frame rearrangements with V and J called. A share of clones is missing; checked studies link under half to unresolved V genes, and the rest is unexplained. The sample table contains 30,000 to 40,000 clones; only one count was recorded for roughly 80% of them. Roughly 2.5% of the sample comes from the top ten. Overall results and qualifications from the work: According to the report, autoreactive clonotypes were detected serially in the blood of the same patients and of different patients, but not in healthy controls. HCRT-specific and TRIB2-specific autoreactive clonotypes were highlighted in plots that compared CD4+ T cell clonotypes in CSF versus blood from the same patient. No sequences matching autoreactive T cell clones were present in some of the blood memory CD4+ repertoires from patients and controls. Numbers of sequenced blood memory CD4+ clonotypes were comparable, with averages of around 39,000 in patients and roughly 33,000 in controls.

Memory CD4+ T cells were sorted ex vivo from peripheral blood of narcolepsy patients and healthy controls for TCR Vbeta sequencing. This TCR came from a human donor with narcolepsy. The chain employs TRBV10-3 and TRBJ2-1; the D gene is unclear. Specimen: CD45RA- memory CD4+ T cells from PBMCs. Taken with the paper, the label for cell subset or site translates to: memory T cells sorted ex vivo from peripheral blood. The CDR3 amino acid sequence is: CAISQKTTYNEQFF. The sequenced DNA is TGTGCCATCAGTCAGAAGACAACTTACAATGAGCAGTTCTTC.